Listed below are T cell receptor beta chains from one sample, sequenced in a study of blood T cell repertoires in COVID-19. Sequencing was performed with immunoSEQ multiplex PCR; in TCRdb, only in-frame clones are kept and a portion is missing. The data show 150,000 to 200,000 clones, roughly 79% seen once. Sequenced input: peripheral blood. These receptors all come from a man in his sixties with active or convalescent COVID-19. CDR3s include the opening cysteine and the closing phenylalanine or tryptophan.

v_call: TRBV19
j_call: TRBJ2-1
cdr3_aa: CASSIRAGSSYNEQFF

v_call: TRBV10-3
j_call: TRBJ1-4
cdr3_aa: CATRGGPGTDEKLFF

v_call: TRBV7-3
j_call: TRBJ2-3
cdr3_aa: CASSPGLAGVRDTQYF

v_call: TRBV28
j_call: TRBJ2-7
cdr3_aa: CASRDPAGGVYEQYF

v_call: TRBV5-6
j_call: TRBJ2-2
cdr3_aa: CASSLLAGRHTGELFF

v_call: TRBV5-4
j_call: TRBJ2-7
cdr3_aa: CASRLDRGLNYEQYF

v_call: TRBV7-3
j_call: TRBJ2-3
cdr3_aa: CASSPSATGVGTDTQYF

v_call: TRBV5-1
j_call: TRBJ2-1
cdr3_aa: CASSAGQGARNEQFF

v_call: TRBV30
j_call: TRBJ1-2
cdr3_aa: CAWSVIRGYTF

v_call: TRBV6-2/TRBV6-3
j_call: TRBJ2-1
cdr3_aa: CASSKTGTGYNEQFF

v_call: TRBV5-1
j_call: TRBJ2-7
cdr3_aa: CASSWGTEEVGYF

v_call: TRBV29-1
j_call: TRBJ2-2
cdr3_aa: CSGGATGELFF

v_call: TRBV18
j_call: TRBJ1-5
cdr3_aa: CASSPAGRNQPQHF

v_call: TRBV28
j_call: TRBJ1-2
cdr3_aa: CASLGRGHGYTF

v_call: TRBV28
j_call: TRBJ2-7
cdr3_aa: CASKAGTGYEQYF

v_call: TRBV3-1/TRBV3-2
j_call: TRBJ2-7
cdr3_aa: CASSQGNLAGYEQYF

v_call: TRBV5-5
j_call: TRBJ2-7
cdr3_aa: CASSLEAGGTHEQYF

v_call: TRBV3-1/TRBV3-2
j_call: TRBJ1-2
cdr3_aa: CASSQREGQGYGYTF

v_call: TRBV15
j_call: TRBJ2-7
cdr3_aa: CATSSLLSGNEQYF

v_call: TRBV3-1/TRBV3-2
j_call: TRBJ1-1
cdr3_aa: CASSQDLGAGAEAFF

v_call: TRBV6-6
j_call: TRBJ1-1
cdr3_aa: CASRPTGGNTEAFF

v_call: TRBV6-2/TRBV6-3
j_call: TRBJ2-3
cdr3_aa: CASSYSGLAGAGADTQYF

v_call: TRBV7-2
j_call: TRBJ2-3
cdr3_aa: CASTRGLAGSISTDTQYF

v_call: TRBV12-3/TRBV12-4
j_call: TRBJ2-5
cdr3_aa: CASSPRSDKTQYF

v_call: TRBV19
j_call: TRBJ2-1
cdr3_aa: CASSIARGENNEQFF

v_call: TRBV6-6
j_call: TRBJ2-7
cdr3_aa: CASMDGGSLSYEQYF

v_call: TRBV19
j_call: TRBJ2-1
cdr3_aa: CASSIGPLPGGEQFF

v_call: TRBV5-6
j_call: TRBJ2-5
cdr3_aa: CASSFAGLAGGETQYF

v_call: TRBV6-1
j_call: TRBJ2-2
cdr3_aa: CASSEMGLTRGELFF

v_call: TRBV27
j_call: TRBJ2-2
cdr3_aa: CASRAGRRAGELFF

v_call: TRBV7-9
j_call: TRBJ2-2
cdr3_aa: CASSLDAGAGELFF

v_call: TRBV24-1
j_call: TRBJ2-3
cdr3_aa: CATSDLASGSGDTQYF

v_call: TRBV27
j_call: TRBJ2-2
cdr3_aa: CASSRGGFGGELFF

v_call: TRBV5-1
j_call: TRBJ1-4
cdr3_aa: CASKTAGHTNEKLFF

v_call: TRBV7-9
j_call: TRBJ2-1
cdr3_aa: CASSWTSGRSNEQFF

v_call: TRBV7-6
j_call: TRBJ1-5
cdr3_aa: CASSALGDQPQHF

v_call: TRBV7-7
j_call: TRBJ2-3
cdr3_aa: CASSPGGQGGTDTQYF

v_call: TRBV7-3
j_call: TRBJ2-1
cdr3_aa: CASSPRQGYVNEQFF

v_call: TRBV30
j_call: TRBJ2-7
cdr3_aa: CAWSGGTGIREQYF

v_call: TRBV6-5
j_call: TRBJ1-2
cdr3_aa: CASSRGQFLYGYTF

v_call: TRBV10-1
j_call: TRBJ1-4
cdr3_aa: CASSESSEKLFF

v_call: TRBV30
j_call: TRBJ1-2
cdr3_aa: CAWNFQGAISYTF

v_call: TRBV19
j_call: TRBJ1-4
cdr3_aa: CASSEQVEKLFF

v_call: TRBV7-8
j_call: TRBJ2-3
cdr3_aa: CASSRARVRTDTQYF

v_call: TRBV7-6
j_call: TRBJ2-2
cdr3_aa: CASSARTGRRDAGELFF

v_call: TRBV6-5
j_call: TRBJ2-7
cdr3_aa: CASSDTGTGGEQYF

v_call: TRBV7-8
j_call: TRBJ1-6
cdr3_aa: CASSLGVGRGNSPLHF

v_call: TRBV5-1
j_call: TRBJ2-7
cdr3_aa: CASSSRTGAEEQYF

v_call: TRBV19
j_call: TRBJ2-7
cdr3_aa: CASSPRGTLAGGPSEQYF

v_call: TRBV7-3
j_call: TRBJ2-1
cdr3_aa: CASSSGQGSYNEQFF

v_call: TRBV7-2
j_call: TRBJ2-7
cdr3_aa: CASSSSVSSEQYF

v_call: TRBV9
j_call: TRBJ1-5
cdr3_aa: CASSPGQGYQPQHF

v_call: TRBV27
j_call: TRBJ2-7
cdr3_aa: CASSSQGYYEQYF

v_call: TRBV7-2
j_call: TRBJ2-5
cdr3_aa: CASSFKRQETQYF

v_call: TRBV24-1
j_call: TRBJ1-2
cdr3_aa: CATSGPEGYGYTF